This T cell receptor beta chain appears in the sequencing data of a study of technical replicates of blood from a few donors. From germline, CDR1 is SEHNR and CDR2 FQNEAQ (reference sequence). The length of the CDR3 is 16 residues. Trimming cost V 1 base and J 0 bases, with 12 bases left between them. The method was immunoSEQ multiplex PCR; TCRdb's version includes in-frame clones alone and lacks a portion of them. The data contain about 87,000 clones, 95% of them singletons. The TCR originated in a human donor in good health. Material for sequencing was T cells isolated from PBMCs. This rearrangement joins TRBV7-9 to TRBJ1-2; D uncertain. In DNA form, the CDR3 reads TGTGCCAGCAGCTTAGAGATTAGTTACTCTAACTATGGCTACACCTTC. Protein sequence: CASSLEISYSNYGYTF.